This entry is about one TCR beta chain. A few counts support this clone. Which antigen it targets is not known. Base qualities were left out, and no much larger clone turns up one base away. The library was produced with the immunoSEQ multiplex PCR assay. For the multiplex PCR, a mixture combining 60 forward primers for TCR Vbeta segments and 13 reverse primers for TCR Jbeta segments was used. The CDR3 region of rearranged TCR beta genes was amplified from genomic DNA with a multiplex PCR assay. The amplified TCR beta libraries were sequenced on the Illumina HiSeq System as 87-base-pair reads. The authors processed their data as follows. Across the roughly 600 repertoires, a later analysis counted 60 million to 90 million unique TCR beta chains, 9 million to 14 million of which were shared by at least two donors. Raw reads were error-corrected and collapsed into unique sequences with a nearest-neighbor algorithm that merged closely related sequences to remove PCR and sequencing errors. Alignment of CDR3 sequences to IMGT reference sequences was used to assign V, D and J gene segments. For a sequence to be retained, a match of at least six nucleotides to both a V gene segment and a J gene segment was required. Rearrangements were called productive when the CDR3 lacked stop codons and stayed in frame with V and J; all others were non-productive. CDR3 was defined according to IMGT convention as the region running from the second conserved V-encoded cysteine to the conserved J-encoded phenylalanine. In an earlier analysis of some 550 of the donors, sequences lacking an unambiguous match to a single V gene segment were excluded. An earlier analysis of around 600 of the donors classified V segments as functional when productive rearrangements were above 56.7% and as segregating when the standard deviation between donors was above 5%. To diagnose cytomegalovirus status from the catalog of TCR beta chain sequences, a statistical classification framework was built. In a later analysis, TCR nucleotide sequences were compared against IMGT/GENE-DB human TR gene sequences so that V and J genes could be assigned. Using the TCRdist pipeline, a later analysis assigned CDR3 sequences along with most-parsimonious VDJ recombination scenarios. In a later analysis, each TCR beta chain was defined by its CDR3 amino acid sequence together with its V-gene family, and reads without a unique V-gene family were excluded. In a later analysis, approximately 590 highly shared, low-generation-probability nucleotide sequences were removed to address suspected cross-contamination and a sequencing artifact. In a later analysis, a clonal expansion index was calculated for each public chain from normalized within-repertoire ranks of inferred template counts. A later analysis computed generation probabilities with a VDJ recombination model fitted to out-of-frame rearrangements, and checked the results against IGoR. In a later analysis, hypergeometric tests were used to score TCR-TCR, TCR-HLA and TCR-CMV co-occurrence, with a repertoire-size bias correction applied to TCR pairs. False discovery rates were estimated in a later analysis by permuting HLA or CMV assignments 20 times. In a later analysis, co-occurring TCRs were grouped with DBSCAN, and TCRdist sequence similarity was added when clustering was performed within HLA-allele-positive subsets. Co-occurrence clustering excluded repertoires with fewer than 30,000 or more than 120,000 public chains, plus five with anomalous nucleotide sharing. TCRdb retrieved this table from immuneACCESS and kept in-frame rearrangements only. Not all clones are present; in checked studies, unresolved V genes account for under half, and no reason is known for the remainder. V and J calls and clone size are those listed in that table; D and trimming were worked out from the DNA. For this sample there are approximately 160,000 clones; 68% appear just once. Of the sample, less than 3.5% is held by the ten largest clones.

CDR1 and CDR2, per the germline V gene, are SGHTA and FQGTGA. Its CDR3 holds 15 amino acids, cysteine through phenylalanine. The sequence is cut down to CDR3 DNA, 45 bases in frame from base 1. At the junction V is shortened by 5 bases and J by 0 bases, with 10 bases in between. The cohort comprised more than 550 healthy bone marrow donors. All cohort members were sampled while nominally healthy, although unrecorded immune exposures were likely present. The donor tested CMV seropositive and was one of the 289 seropositive cohort members. A peripheral blood sample was provided by each donor, and peripheral blood mononuclear cells were used for TCR beta sequencing. Genomic DNA was extracted from the blood cell samples with the Qiagen DNeasy Blood Extraction Kit. The sample belongs to a study of cytomegalovirus exposure and HLA in healthy donors (dated by TCRdb to about 2017). Regarding the research as a whole: According to an earlier analysis of a few hundred of the donors, about 179 million T cells yielded roughly 110 million unique TCR beta sequences and approximately 280 Gb of sequence data. A separate validation cohort of approximately 120 different subjects was used in addition to the approximately 700-subject first cohort. Several DR-DQ haplotypes were treated as single units for association and clustering because of strong linkage in the cohort. Rather than drawing on any new phenotypic data, the later analysis identified candidate immune exposures from TCR beta sequences and the way those sequences occurred across donors. Approximately 330 gigabases of sequencing data and around 85 million unique TCR sequences made up an early release that covered several hundred HLA-typed donors. All discovery cohort repertoires had been generated using a single sequencing platform. To predict cytomegalovirus infection status, the study brought together high-throughput TCR immunosequencing, statistical association of individual TCRs with disease status, and machine learning. Genome-wide SNP genotypes for about 65% of the 666 donors were used in a later genetic analysis, which treated that subset as a discovery cohort. Donor age, sex, ethnicity and CMV serostatus were compiled together with the repertoire data. In an earlier analysis of over 550 of the donors, high-throughput TCR beta sequencing was used to judge whether each TCR beta V gene segment behaved as functional or pseudogenic. On average, 235,054 unique TCR beta nucleotide sequences were sequenced per donor among a few hundred genotyped donors of the cohort, with 15% to 20% of those sequences being non-productive. The study used immunosequencing to profile the T cell repertoires of 666 subjects and linked those repertoires to cytomegalovirus serostatus. Of the approximately 400 genotyped donors, about 80% fell in the genetic ancestry cluster associated with self-reported Caucasian donors. Both class I and class II loci were covered by HLA typing, at four-digit resolution. The study aimed to test whether signatures of past pathogen exposure could be identified by cataloging public T cell receptors. In a later analysis, previously published TCR beta repertoires from 666 donors were re-analyzed and high-resolution HLA genotyping was added so that TCR occurrence patterns could be studied. Typing coverage differed by locus: A, B, C, DRB1 and DQB1 were typed in roughly 620-630 donors, DQA1 in about 550, DPA1 in some 610, and DPB1 in 450 to 490. The investigation overall reported the following: The authors suggested that the approach could potentially be extended to other disease states and immunological phenotypes. In a later analysis, most CMV-associated TCR beta chains were found to appear HLA-restricted, with HLA associations seemingly driven largely by CMV exposure. Most TCR sequences were seen in very few donors, while some public TCRs were found in many individuals. This cohort had only TCR beta chains sequenced, and the lack of alpha or paired-chain data limited which features could be detected. Some IMGT-functional V segments, including TRBV6-2 and TRBV6-3, could not be distinguished by the 87-base-pair reads and were therefore excluded. The sequencing pipeline was judged likely to have produced a cluster of highly shared sequence variants as a technical artifact. A later genetic analysis associated a missense DCLRE1C variant with V-gene and J-gene trimming of TCR beta chains, and an independent cohort replicated the association. Strong co-occurrence of HLA alleles, especially DR and DQ, made assigning TCR associations to individual alleles difficult. At a false discovery rate of 0.05, a later analysis linked 16,951 TCR beta sequences to specific HLA alleles. A later analysis found that TCR association rates varied across HLA loci, with DRB1 alleles showing the most associated TCRs and HLA-C alleles the fewest. CMV serostatus was the only immune exposure information available for the cohort. Compared with the approximately 670-donor mean, donors in an Asian-associated ancestry cluster had fewer N-insertions in productive TCRs, according to a later genetic analysis. A later analysis found that HLA-associated TCR beta chains were more clonally expanded and had lower generation probabilities than equally common non-associated chains. An earlier analysis of approximately 530 of the donors showed that most TCR beta V segments appeared in productive rearrangements either about 90% or about 30% of the time, which broadly matched IMGT annotations. Linkage disequilibrium might explain the correlated functional status among segregating V segments, but an unknown experimental factor could not be excluded. The earlier analysis of approximately 540 of the donors excluded approximately 15 rarely observed V segments, including chromosome 9 orphons, because counts were too low. The study gave a list of roughly 150 TCR beta chains associated with cytomegalovirus. Because HLA typing was unavailable for some donors at each locus, only the typed subset was used in association tests. A few of the identified cytomegalovirus-associated TCR beta chains were confirmed in vitro to be specific for cytomegalovirus antigens. In both the original and validation cohorts, the classifier was reported to diagnose cytomegalovirus status with high specificity and sensitivity. A further reported finding was that TCR beta sequences accurately predicted the HLA-A and HLA-B alleles for most subjects in the first cohort. In a later analysis, several top co-occurrence clusters were reported to appear linked to parvovirus B19, influenza, CMV and Epstein-Barr virus. Sequencing depth was assumed to be roughly uniform across donors in the presence/absence analyses, though that assumption may not hold.

This sequence originates from a woman aged 40 to 49 in good health and CMV-seropositive. Sequencing was carried out using PBMCs. The rearrangement combines TRBV7-3 with TRBJ2-2, with a weak D call of TRBD2 (5 bases match). The CDR3 corresponds to CASSPLRANTGELFF. The sequence in DNA is TGTGCCAGCAGCCCCCTGCGGGCGAACACCGGGGAGCTGTTTTTT.